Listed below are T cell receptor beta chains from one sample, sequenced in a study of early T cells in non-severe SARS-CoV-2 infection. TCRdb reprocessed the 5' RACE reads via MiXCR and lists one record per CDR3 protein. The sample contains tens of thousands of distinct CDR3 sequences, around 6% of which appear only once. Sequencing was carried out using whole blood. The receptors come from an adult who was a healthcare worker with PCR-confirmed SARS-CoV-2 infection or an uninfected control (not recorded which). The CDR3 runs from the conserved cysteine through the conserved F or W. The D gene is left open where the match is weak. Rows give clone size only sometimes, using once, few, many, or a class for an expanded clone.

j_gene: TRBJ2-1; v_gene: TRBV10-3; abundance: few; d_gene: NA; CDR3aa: CAISDSTSRGINEQFF; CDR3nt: TGTGCCATCAGTGACTCGACCTCGAGGGGGATCAATGAGCAGTTCTTC
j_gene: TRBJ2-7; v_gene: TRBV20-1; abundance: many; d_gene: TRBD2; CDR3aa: CSASLGRAAYEQYF; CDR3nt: TGCAGTGCTAGTCTGGGGAGGGCCGCCTACGAGCAGTACTTC
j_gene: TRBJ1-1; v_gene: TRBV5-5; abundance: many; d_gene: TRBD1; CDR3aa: CASSNHRGGMNTEAFF; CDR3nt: TGTGCCAGCAGCAACCACAGGGGAGGAATGAACACTGAAGCTTTCTTT
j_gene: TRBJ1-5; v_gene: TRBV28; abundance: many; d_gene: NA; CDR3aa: CASSLGPVGQPQHF; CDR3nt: TGTGCCAGCAGTTTAGGCCCCGTGGGTCAGCCCCAGCATTTT
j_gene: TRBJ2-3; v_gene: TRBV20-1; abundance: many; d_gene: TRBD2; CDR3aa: CSARPPLRTSGGSTQYF; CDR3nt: TGCAGTGCTAGACCACCGCTCCGGACTAGCGGGGGTTCTACGCAGTATTTT
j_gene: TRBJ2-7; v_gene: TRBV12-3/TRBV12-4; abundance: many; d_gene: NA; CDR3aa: CASSKGPYEQYF; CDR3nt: TGTGCCAGCAGCAAGGGCCCCTACGAGCAGTACTTC
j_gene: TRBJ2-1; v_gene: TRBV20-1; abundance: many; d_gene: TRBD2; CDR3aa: CSARTTSGRISYNEQFF; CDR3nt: TGCAGTGCTCGAACTACTAGCGGGAGGATCTCCTACAATGAGCAGTTCTTC
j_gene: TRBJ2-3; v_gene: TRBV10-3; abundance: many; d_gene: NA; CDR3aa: CAVSNTDTQYF; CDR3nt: TGTGCCGTCAGCAACACAGATACGCAGTATTTT
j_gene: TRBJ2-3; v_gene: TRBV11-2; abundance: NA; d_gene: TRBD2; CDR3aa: CASSTRLAGGLFQPTQYF; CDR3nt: TGTGCCAGCAGCACCAGACTAGCGGGAGGTCTTTTTCAGCCTACGCAGTATTTT
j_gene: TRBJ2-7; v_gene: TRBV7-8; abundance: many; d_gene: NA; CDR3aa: CASSFTLGLYEQYF; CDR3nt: TGTGCCAGCAGCTTCACACTAGGGCTCTACGAGCAGTACTTC
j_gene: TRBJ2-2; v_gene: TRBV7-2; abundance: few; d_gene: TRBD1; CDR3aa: CASSLTGVRELFF; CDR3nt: TGTGCCAGCAGCTTAACAGGGGTCCGGGAGCTGTTTTTT
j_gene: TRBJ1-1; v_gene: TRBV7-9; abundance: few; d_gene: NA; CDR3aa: CASSLVGSEAFF; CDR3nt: TGTGCCAGCAGCTTAGTTGGCAGCGAAGCTTTCTTT
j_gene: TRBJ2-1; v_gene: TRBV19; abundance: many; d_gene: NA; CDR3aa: CASSQINEQFF; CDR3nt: TGTGCCAGTAGCCAGATCAATGAGCAGTTCTTC
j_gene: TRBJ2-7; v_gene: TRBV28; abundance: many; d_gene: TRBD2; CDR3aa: CASSSPSGRSYEQYF; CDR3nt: TGTGCCAGCAGTTCCCCTAGCGGGAGGTCCTACGAGCAGTACTTC
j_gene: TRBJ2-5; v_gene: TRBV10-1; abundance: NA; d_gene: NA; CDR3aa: CASSPDRRGKETQYF; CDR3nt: TGCGCCAGCAGCCCGGATCGAAGGGGGAAAGAGACCCAGTACTTC
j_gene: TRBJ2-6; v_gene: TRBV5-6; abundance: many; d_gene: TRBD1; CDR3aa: CASREDRRFSGANVLTF; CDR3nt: TGTGCCAGCAGGGAGGACAGGAGATTCTCTGGGGCCAACGTCCTGACTTTC
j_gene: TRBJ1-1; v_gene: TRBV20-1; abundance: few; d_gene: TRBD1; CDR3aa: CSATNDRDTEAFF; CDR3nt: TGCAGTGCTACAAACGACAGGGACACTGAAGCTTTCTTT
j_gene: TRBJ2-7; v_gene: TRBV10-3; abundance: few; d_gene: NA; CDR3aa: CAIGHILQGSYEQYF; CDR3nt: TGTGCCATCGGGCATATTTTACAGGGCTCCTACGAGCAGTACTTC
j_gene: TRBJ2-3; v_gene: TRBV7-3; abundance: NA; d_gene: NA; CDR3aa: CASSGGQKQTQYF; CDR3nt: TGTGCCAGCAGCGGAGGACAGAAGCAGACGCAGTATTTT
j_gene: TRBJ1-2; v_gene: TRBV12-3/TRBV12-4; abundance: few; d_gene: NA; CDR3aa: CASSLATYGYTF; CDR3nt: TGTGCCAGCAGCCTAGCTACCTATGGCTACACCTTC
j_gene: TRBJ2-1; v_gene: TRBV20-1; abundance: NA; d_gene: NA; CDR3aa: CSASQTTFNEQFF; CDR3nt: TGCAGTGCCTCTCAAACTACGTTCAATGAGCAGTTCTTC
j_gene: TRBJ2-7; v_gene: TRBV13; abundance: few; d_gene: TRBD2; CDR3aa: CASSLASGRYEQYF; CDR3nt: TGTGCCAGCAGCTTGGCTAGCGGTCGCTACGAGCAGTACTTC
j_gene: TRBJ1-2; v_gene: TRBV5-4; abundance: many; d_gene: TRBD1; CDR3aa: CASSFRQGGYTF; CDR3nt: TGTGCCAGCAGCTTCCGACAGGGGGGCTACACCTTC
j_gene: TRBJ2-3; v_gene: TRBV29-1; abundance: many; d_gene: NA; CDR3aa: CSFKLGGVGDTQYF; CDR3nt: TGCAGCTTCAAATTGGGGGGCGTGGGAGATACGCAGTATTTT
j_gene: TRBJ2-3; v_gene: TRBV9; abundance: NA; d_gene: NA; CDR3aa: CASSVDPDTQYF; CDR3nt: TGTGCCAGCAGCGTAGACCCAGATACGCAGTATTTT
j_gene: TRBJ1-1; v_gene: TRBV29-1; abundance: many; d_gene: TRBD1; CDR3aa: CSVATGGMNTEAFF; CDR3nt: TGCAGCGTTGCAACAGGGGGCATGAACACTGAAGCTTTCTTT
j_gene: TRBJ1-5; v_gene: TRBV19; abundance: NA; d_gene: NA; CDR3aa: CASSTDVRQPQHF; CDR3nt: TGTGCCAGTAGTACGGACGTCAGACAGCCCCAGCATTTT
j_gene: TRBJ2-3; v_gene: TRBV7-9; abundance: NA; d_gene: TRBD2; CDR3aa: CASSPALGLAGVIDTQYF; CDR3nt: TGTGCCAGCAGCCCAGCCCTAGGACTAGCGGGAGTGATAGATACGCAGTATTTT